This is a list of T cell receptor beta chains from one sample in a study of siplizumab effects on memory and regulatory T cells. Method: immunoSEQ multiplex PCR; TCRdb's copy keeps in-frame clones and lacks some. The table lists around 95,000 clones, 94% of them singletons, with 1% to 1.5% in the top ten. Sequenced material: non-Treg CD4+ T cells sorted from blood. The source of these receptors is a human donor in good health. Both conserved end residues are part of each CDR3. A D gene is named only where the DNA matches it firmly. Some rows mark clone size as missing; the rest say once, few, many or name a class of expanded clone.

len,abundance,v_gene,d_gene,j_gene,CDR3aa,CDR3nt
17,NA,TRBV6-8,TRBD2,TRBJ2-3,CASSYPGSGRASDTQYF,TGTGCCAGCAGTTACCCTGGTAGCGGGAGGGCCTCAGATACGCAGTATTTT
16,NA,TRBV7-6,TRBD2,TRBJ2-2,CASSLGLAGVNGELFF,TGTGCCAGCAGCTTAGGGCTAGCGGGAGTAAATGGGGAGCTGTTTTTT
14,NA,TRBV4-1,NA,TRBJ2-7,CASRSTVAIYEQYF,TGCGCCAGCAGATCGACAGTGGCCATCTACGAGCAGTACTTC
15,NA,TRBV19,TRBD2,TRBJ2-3,CASSPWTSGRDTQYF,TGTGCCAGTAGTCCTTGGACTAGCGGGAGAGATACGCAGTATTTT
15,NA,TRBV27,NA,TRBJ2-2,CASSLGYRVGGELFF,TGTGCCAGCAGTTTAGGATACAGGGTGGGCGGGGAGCTGTTTTTT
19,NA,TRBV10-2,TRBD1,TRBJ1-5,CASSSQPGQGSGSNQPQHF,TGCGCCAGCAGTTCACAACCGGGACAGGGGTCAGGGAGCAATCAGCCCCAGCATTTT
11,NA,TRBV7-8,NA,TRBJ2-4,CASSLVDIQYF,TGTGCCAGCAGCTTAGTGGACATTCAGTACTTC
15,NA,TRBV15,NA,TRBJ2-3,CATSRDWQLTDTQYF,TGTGCCACCAGCAGAGATTGGCAGCTCACAGATACGCAGTATTTT
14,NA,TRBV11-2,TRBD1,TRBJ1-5,CASSFQGGNQPQHF,TGTGCCAGCAGCTTTCAGGGGGGCAATCAGCCCCAGCATTTT
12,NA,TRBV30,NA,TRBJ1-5,CAWGNSNQPQHF,TGTGCCTGGGGGAATAGCAATCAGCCCCAGCATTTT
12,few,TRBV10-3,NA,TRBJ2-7,CAISDDSSEQYF,TGTGCCATCAGTGACGACAGTTCCGAGCAGTACTTC
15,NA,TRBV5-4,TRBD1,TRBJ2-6,CASSRQGFGANVLTF,TGTGCCAGCAGTAGACAGGGGTTTGGGGCCAACGTCCTGACTTTC
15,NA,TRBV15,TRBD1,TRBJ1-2,CATSRDRTGAYGYTF,TGTGCCACCAGCAGAGATCGGACAGGGGCTTATGGCTACACCTTC
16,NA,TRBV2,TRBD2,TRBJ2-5,CASSLVGAGGWETQYF,TGTGCCAGCAGTCTGGTGGGCGCGGGAGGTTGGGAGACCCAGTACTTC
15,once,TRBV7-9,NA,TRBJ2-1,CASSLGLPGVDEQFF,TGTGCCAGCAGCTTAGGGCTACCAGGGGTAGATGAGCAGTTCTTC
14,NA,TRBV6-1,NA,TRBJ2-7,CASSALRASYEQYF,TGTGCCAGCAGTGCCCTCCGGGCTTCCTACGAGCAGTACTTC
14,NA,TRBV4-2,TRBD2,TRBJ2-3,CASRTSGSTDTQYF,TGTGCCAGCAGGACTAGCGGGAGTACAGATACGCAGTATTTT
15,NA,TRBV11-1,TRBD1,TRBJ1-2,CASSLGGDRGGGYTF,TGTGCCAGCAGCTTAGGAGGAGACAGGGGAGGAGGCTACACCTTC
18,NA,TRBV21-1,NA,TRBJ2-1,CASSTQKRRTGPYNEQFF,TGTGCCAGCAGCACCCAGAAAAGGCGGACGGGCCCCTACAATGAGCAGTTCTTC
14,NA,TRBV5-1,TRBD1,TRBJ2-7,CASSLAPGGNEQYF,TGCGCCAGCAGCTTGGCCCCAGGGGGCAACGAGCAGTACTTC
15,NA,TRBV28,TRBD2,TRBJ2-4,CASTSGPTGKNIQYF,TGTGCCAGCACTAGCGGGCCCACTGGCAAAAACATTCAGTACTTC
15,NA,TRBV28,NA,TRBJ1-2,CASSFGTPVLGGYTF,TGTGCCAGCAGTTTTGGGACACCTGTCCTGGGTGGCTACACCTTC
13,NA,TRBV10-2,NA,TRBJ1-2,CASSVEGNYGYTF,TGCGCCAGCAGTGTTGAGGGGAACTATGGCTACACCTTC
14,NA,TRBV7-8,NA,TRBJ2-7,CASRPIQGSYEQYF,TGTGCCAGCAGGCCTATACAGGGTTCCTACGAGCAGTACTTC
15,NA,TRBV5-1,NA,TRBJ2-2,CASSLVNTGTGELFF,TGCGCCAGCAGCTTGGTCAATACAGGGACCGGGGAGCTGTTTTTT
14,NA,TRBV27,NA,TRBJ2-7,CASSLRGGSYEQYF,TGTGCCAGCAGTTTACGCGGCGGATCCTACGAGCAGTACTTC
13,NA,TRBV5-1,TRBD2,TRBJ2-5,CASSPGLEQTQYF,TGCGCCAGCAGTCCCGGACTAGAGCAGACCCAGTACTTC
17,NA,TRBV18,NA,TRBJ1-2,CASSRASLHTSNYGYTF,TGTGCCAGCTCACGGGCTAGTCTCCACACTAGTAACTATGGCTACACCTTC
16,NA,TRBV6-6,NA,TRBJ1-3,CASSYGAGSFGNTIYF,TGTGCCAGCAGTTACGGAGCAGGGTCTTTTGGAAACACCATATATTTT
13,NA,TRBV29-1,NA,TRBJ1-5,CSARQNSNQPQHF,TGCAGCGCCCGTCAGAATAGCAATCAGCCCCAGCATTTT
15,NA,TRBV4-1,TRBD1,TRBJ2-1,CASSQPGQGSVEQFF,TGCGCCAGCAGCCAGCCTGGACAGGGGTCGGTTGAGCAGTTCTTC